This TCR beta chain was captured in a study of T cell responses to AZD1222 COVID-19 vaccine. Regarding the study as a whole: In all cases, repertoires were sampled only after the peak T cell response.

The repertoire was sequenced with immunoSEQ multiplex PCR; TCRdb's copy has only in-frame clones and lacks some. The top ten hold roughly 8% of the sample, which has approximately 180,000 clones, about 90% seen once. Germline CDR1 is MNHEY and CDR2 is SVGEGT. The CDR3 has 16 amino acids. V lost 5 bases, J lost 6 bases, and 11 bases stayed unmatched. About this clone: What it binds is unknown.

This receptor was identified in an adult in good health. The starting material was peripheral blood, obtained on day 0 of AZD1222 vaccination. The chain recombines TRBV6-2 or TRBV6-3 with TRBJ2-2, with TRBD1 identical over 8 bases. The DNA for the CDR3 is TGTGCCAGCAGTCTCTTGACAGGGGTGGTTTCCGGGGAGCTGTTTTTT. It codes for CASSLLTGVVSGELFF.